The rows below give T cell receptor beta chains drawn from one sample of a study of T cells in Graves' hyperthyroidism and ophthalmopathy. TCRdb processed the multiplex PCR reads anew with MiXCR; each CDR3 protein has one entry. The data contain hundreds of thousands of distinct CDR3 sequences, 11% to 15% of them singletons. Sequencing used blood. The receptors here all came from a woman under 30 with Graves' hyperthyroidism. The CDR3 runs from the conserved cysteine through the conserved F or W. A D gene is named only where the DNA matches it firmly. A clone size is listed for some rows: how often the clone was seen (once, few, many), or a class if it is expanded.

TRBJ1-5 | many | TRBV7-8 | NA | TGTGCCAGCAGCTTAGTAGAACTCGGCAGCCAGCCCCAGCATTTT | CASSLVELGSQPQHF
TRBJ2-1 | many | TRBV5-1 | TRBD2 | TGCGCCAGCAGCAAGGGACTAGCGCAAAACAATGAGCAGTTCTTC | CASSKGLAQNNEQFF
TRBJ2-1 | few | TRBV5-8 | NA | TGTGCCAGCAGCTTCGAGGGATTTACCTACAATGAGCAGTTCTTC | CASSFEGFTYNEQFF
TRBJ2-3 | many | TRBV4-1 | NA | TGCGCCAGCAGCCAAGGCGCTAGGGGTAATACGCAGTATTTT | CASSQGARGNTQYF
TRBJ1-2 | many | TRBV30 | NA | TGTGCCTGGAGTCTTCAGGGGAGCTATGGCTACACCTTC | CAWSLQGSYGYTF
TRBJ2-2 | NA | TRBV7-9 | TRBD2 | TGTGCCAGCAGCTTAGGCGGGAGTTACACCGGGGAGCTGTTTTTT | CASSLGGSYTGELFF
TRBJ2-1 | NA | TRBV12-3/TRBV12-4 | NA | TGTGCCAGCAGTTTAATCTCCGTAGGGGGCTACAATGAGCAGTTCTTC | CASSLISVGGYNEQFF
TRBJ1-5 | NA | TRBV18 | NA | TGTGCCAGCTCACCAATAAAAGGGAGTAGCAATCAGCCCCAGCATTTT | CASSPIKGSSNQPQHF
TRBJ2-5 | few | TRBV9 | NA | TGTGCCAGCAGCGTAGGGCAGAGGGGTCTGGAGACCCAGTACTTC | CASSVGQRGLETQYF
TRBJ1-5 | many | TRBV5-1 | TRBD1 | TGCGCCAGCAGCTGGACAGGGATAGGCAATCAGCCCCAGCATTTT | CASSWTGIGNQPQHF
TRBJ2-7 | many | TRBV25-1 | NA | TGTGCCAGCCAGAGAGGACTACCAACCTACGAGCAGTACTTC | CASQRGLPTYEQYF
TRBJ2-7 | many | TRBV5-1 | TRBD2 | TGCGCCAGCAGCCCCGTCACCGCGGGAGGAAGGGAGCAGTACTTC | CASSPVTAGGREQYF
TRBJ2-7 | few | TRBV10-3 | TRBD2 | TGTGCCATCAGTGTCCTAGCGGGAGGAGAAATCGGCTACGAGCAGTACTTC | CAISVLAGGEIGYEQYF
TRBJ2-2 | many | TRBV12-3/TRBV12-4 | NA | TGTGCCAGCAGTTGGGACACTACTCACACCGGGGAGCTGTTTTTT | CASSWDTTHTGELFF